A single TCR beta chain is shown here with its context. Its antigen is unidentified. The sample comes from a study of Ad26.COV2.S vaccination and SARS-CoV-2 variants. Broader study findings: With respect to non-spike TCR breadth, vaccine and placebo recipients were similar.

The treatment is: 15 to 20 received Ad26.COV2.S at low or high dose, single or two shots; roughly five received placebo; per-sample allocation not given. Sampling was done on day 63 after the first vaccine or placebo injection. Looked up from germline, CDR1 is SGHNT and CDR2 is YENEEA. This CDR3 has 16 residues. Losses at the gene ends were 5 bases for V and 6 bases for J; bases not matched to a gene: 10. Only in-frame clones appear in the TCRdb table, and some are missing; sequencing was by immunoSEQ multiplex PCR. The data show approximately 410,000 clones, approximately 90% seen once. V gene TRBV11-3 combines with J gene TRBJ2-2, with 9 bases identical to TRBD1. Sequenced material: peripheral blood, taken in a trial of Ad26.COV2.S vaccine versus placebo. This TCR came from a person between 18 and 60 years old who received the Ad26.COV2.S COVID-19 vaccine or a placebo. The CDR3: CASSPGTGKFSGELFF. In DNA form, the CDR3 reads TGTGCCAGCAGCCCCGGGACAGGGAAGTTTTCCGGGGAGCTGTTTTTT.